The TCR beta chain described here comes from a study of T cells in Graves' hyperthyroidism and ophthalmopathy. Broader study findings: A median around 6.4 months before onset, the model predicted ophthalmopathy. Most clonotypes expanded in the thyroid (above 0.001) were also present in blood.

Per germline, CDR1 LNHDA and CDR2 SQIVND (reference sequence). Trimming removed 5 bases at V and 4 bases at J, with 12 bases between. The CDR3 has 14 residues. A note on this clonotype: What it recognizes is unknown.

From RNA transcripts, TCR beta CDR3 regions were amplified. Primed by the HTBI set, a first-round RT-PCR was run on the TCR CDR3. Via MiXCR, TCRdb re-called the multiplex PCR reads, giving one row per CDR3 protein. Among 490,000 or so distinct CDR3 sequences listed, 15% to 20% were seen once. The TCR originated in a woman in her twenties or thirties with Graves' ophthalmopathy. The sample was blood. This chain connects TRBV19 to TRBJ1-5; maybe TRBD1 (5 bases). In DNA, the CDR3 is TGTGCCAGTAGTTTCGGGACGGTAAATCAGCCCCAGCATTTT. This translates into CASSFGTVNQPQHF.